These T cell receptor beta chains were read from a single sample in a study of T cell responses to AZD1222 COVID-19 vaccine. This table comes from immunoSEQ multiplex PCR, and its TCRdb copy is limited to in-frame clones, with some not included. The repertoire holds approximately 110,000 clones, with around 89% as singletons. The material sequenced was peripheral blood, taken on day 0 of AZD1222 vaccination. The receptors shown here come from an adult in good health. Each CDR3 is given with its conserved first and last residue. The D gene is left open where the match is weak.

cdr3_aa j_call v_call d_call
CASSAVGGDTDTQYF TRBJ2-3 TRBV9 -
CASSLVGNTIYF TRBJ1-3 TRBV11-2 -
CASTTGSGNTIYF TRBJ1-3 TRBV2 -
CASGFDLFGSGLTEAFF TRBJ1-1 TRBV12-5 -
CASSSLVEEEAFF TRBJ1-1 TRBV27 -
CASSRGVSNQPQHF TRBJ1-5 TRBV9 -
CASRDRDTGSQPQHF TRBJ1-5 TRBV19 -
CASTTDRDGEQFF TRBJ2-1 TRBV12-3/TRBV12-4 TRBD1
CATSSRDRGYIADQPQHF TRBJ1-5 TRBV15 TRBD1
CASTLSASGNTIYF TRBJ1-3 TRBV6-5 -
CASSSGTSYEQYF TRBJ2-7 TRBV6-5 TRBD2
CASSPQGQGTYGYTF TRBJ1-2 TRBV19 TRBD1
CATIQPPYRGGPTSYGYTF TRBJ1-2 TRBV24-1 TRBD1
CASSPTGQGSSSNQPQHF TRBJ1-5 TRBV27 TRBD1
CSGQDRRDTEAFF TRBJ1-1 TRBV29-1 -
CASKRDSLSNTEAFF TRBJ1-1 TRBV19 TRBD1
CASSLAGGDYGYTF TRBJ1-2 TRBV11-2 TRBD1
CASSQVLAAGGRYEQFF TRBJ2-1 TRBV4-3 TRBD1
CASSSGLAGYNEQFF TRBJ2-1 TRBV7-2 TRBD2
CATSDLRDRGDTQYF TRBJ2-3 TRBV24-1 TRBD1
CASSRQGEIGKLFF TRBJ1-4 TRBV5-4 TRBD1
CASSSGQNNEQFF TRBJ2-1 TRBV7-2 TRBD1
CASSSGGGDEQYF TRBJ2-7 TRBV9 TRBD2
CASSQGAGGQETQYF TRBJ2-5 TRBV4-1 TRBD1
CASNRVLQETQYF TRBJ2-5 TRBV5-6 -
CAISQARGSNEKLFF TRBJ1-4 TRBV10-3 -
CASSLTLPIGGDTQYF TRBJ2-3 TRBV19 -